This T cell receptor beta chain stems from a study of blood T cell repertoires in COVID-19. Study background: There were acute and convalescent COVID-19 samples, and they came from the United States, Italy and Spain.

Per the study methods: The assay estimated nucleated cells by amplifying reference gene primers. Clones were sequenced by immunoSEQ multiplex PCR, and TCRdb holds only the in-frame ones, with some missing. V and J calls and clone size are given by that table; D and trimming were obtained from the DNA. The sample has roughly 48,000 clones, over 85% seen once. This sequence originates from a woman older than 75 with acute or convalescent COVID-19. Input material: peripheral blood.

The CDR3 region has the DNA TGTGCCAGCACCAGGAATAGCGGGGGGGCAGCAGATACGCAGTATTTT. Protein sequence: CASTRNSGGAADTQYF. V usage is TRBV7-8 and J usage is TRBJ2-3; 11 bases match TRBD2. The CDR3 consists of 16 residues. Germline CDR1 SGHVS, CDR2 FQNEAQ. The V gene end was trimmed by 7 bases and the J gene end by 4 bases; junction bases not matched to a gene: 10.